These 13 T cell receptor beta chains came from one sample sequenced in a study of a mutant IDH1 vaccine in newly diagnosed glioma. No antigen has been assigned to these receptors. Sample time point: week 35, safety follow-up. Each dose of the vaccine consisted of 300 ug of mutant IDH1 20-mer peptide, with topical imiquimod. Assay: immunoSEQ multiplex PCR; the TCRdb copy retains only in-frame clones and omits some. This sample has tens of thousands of clones, with 70% to 90% found just once. Here the sequenced sample was PBMCs, taken from a glioma patient whose treatment included an IDH1 peptide vaccine. The receptors originated from a woman between 40 and 55 years old with glioma.

The chain joins TRBV25-1 to TRBJ2-7, with 7 positions matching TRBD1. The CDR3 runs to 13 residues. Trimming at V came to 6 bases and at J to 4 bases, leaving 6 bases not matched to a gene. Looked up from germline, CDR1 is MGHDK and CDR2 is SYGVNS. The DNA of the CDR3 is TGTGCCAGCAGCATTGCAGGGGGTTACGAGCAGTACTTC. Protein: CASSIAGGYEQYF.

The chain recombines TRBV7-8 with TRBJ2-3; no reliable D call. The CDR3 loop spans 13 amino acids. Germline V lookup: CDR1 SGHVS, CDR2 FQNEAQ. V lost 5 bases and J 7 bases, leaving 13 bases between the germline ends. The CDR3 loop is CASSPGWTNTQYF. In DNA, the CDR3 is TGTGCCAGCAGCCCCGGGTGGACGAATACGCAGTATTTT.

The chain carries TRBV7-3 and TRBJ2-1, with TRBD2 matching over 7 bases. The CDR3 length is 14 residues. Germline V gene data show CDR1 as SGHTA and CDR2 as FQGTGA. Germline trimming cut 1 base from V and 6 bases from J; bases unmatched to any gene: 3. As DNA, the CDR3 is TGTGCCAGCAGCTTAAGCGGGAGTGTCAATGAGCAGTTCTTC. Amino acid sequence: CASSLSGSVNEQFF. Using reference TRBV7-3 and TRBJ2-1 for the parts outside the CDR3, the full variable domain is GAGVSQTPSNKVTEKGKYVELRCDPISGHTALYWYRQSLGQGPEFLIYFQGTGAADDSGLPNDRFFAVRPEGSVSTLKIQRTERGDSAVYLCASSLSGSVNEQFFGPGTRLTVL.

This chain links TRBV9 with TRBJ1-1; maybe TRBD1 (5 bases). V was trimmed by 0 bases and J by 4 bases, leaving 13 bases between them. The CDR3 totals 15 residues. CDR1 and CDR2 from the germline V gene are SGDLS and YYNGEE. CDR3 coding DNA: TGTGCCAGCAGCGTAGAAGGAGGGGAGGGCACTGAAGCTTTCTTT. This gives the protein CASSVEGGEGTEAFF.

The chain links TRBV7-6 to TRBJ2-1; 7 nucleotides line up with TRBD1. There are 15 residues in the CDR3. J lost 10 bases, V lost 1 base, and 10 bases had no gene match. Germline lookup yields CDR1 SGHVS and CDR2 FNYEAQ. CDR3 residues: CASSLVQGDRAEQFF. The CDR3 region has the DNA TGTGCCAGCAGCTTAGTCCAGGGAGACAGGGCGGAGCAGTTCTTC.

This sequence joins TRBV7-2 and TRBJ2-1, with TRBD2 matching over 9 bases. This CDR3 has 17 amino acids. Germline V CDR1 and CDR2: SGHTA, FQGNSA. With V trimmed by 5 bases and J by 9 bases, 17 bases remained unmatched. In DNA form, the CDR3 reads TGTGCCAGCAGCCGGTTGGGCGGGGGGGCCAATCTCCGTGAGCAGTTCTTC. Protein sequence: CASSRLGGGANLREQFF.

This clone occurred once. The rearrangement uses TRBV4-3 and TRBJ2-3; 9 bases map to TRBD1. Trimming took 4 bases from V and 1 from J; bases not matched to a gene: 6. The CDR3 has 16 amino acids. Germline V CDR1 and CDR2: LGHNA, YSLEER. The CDR3: CASSLQGAFGTDTQYF. DNA for the CDR3: TGCGCCAGCAGCCTACAGGGGGCATTTGGCACAGATACGCAGTATTTT.

V usage is TRBV10-2 and J usage is TRBJ2-2; 11 bases line up with TRBD2. Trimming cost V 8 bases and J 7 bases; bases outside gene matches: 12. Per the germline V gene, CDR1 is WSHSY and CDR2 is SAAADI. The CDR3 extends over 16 amino acids. For the CDR3, the DNA is TGCGCCAGCGGCGGGTTACTAGCGGGAGTGGGCGGGGAGCTGTTTTTT. Its translation is CASGGLLAGVGGELFF.

This chain links TRBV18 with TRBJ2-7, with D possibly being TRBD2 (6 bases). Trimming cost V 6 bases and J 0 bases, with 18 bases left between them. The V gene's germline CDR1 is KGHSH and CDR2 LQKENI. CDR3 length equals 16 residues. The CDR3 protein is CASSLIGTANSYEQYF. CDR3 sequence (DNA): TGTGCCAGCTCCCTAATAGGGACTGCTAACTCCTACGAGCAGTACTTC.

The chain joins TRBV28 to TRBJ1-5, with a tentative D call TRBD1 (5 bases). The CDR3 consists of 21 residues. The V gene's germline CDR1 is MDHEN and CDR2 SYDVKM. Trimming took 3 bases from V and 2 from J, leaving 29 bases between them. CDR3 region: CASSFGGGRGRYSGGNQPQHF. Written as DNA, the CDR3 is TGTGCCAGCAGTTTCGGTGGGGGGAGGGGTCGCTACTCGGGGGGCAATCAGCCCCAGCATTTT.

The J gene is TRBJ2-3, the V gene TRBV5-4; D is unclear. Germline loops: CDR1 SGHNT, CDR2 YYREEE (reference sequence). The CDR3 is made up of 14 amino acids. The V end was cut by 0 bases, the J end by 0 bases, with 5 bases between. The CDR3 loop is CASSLESSTDTQYF. CDR3 bases: TGTGCCAGCAGCTTGGAGTCTAGCACAGATACGCAGTATTTT. The whole variable domain, remainder taken from reference TRBV5-4 and TRBJ2-3, is ETGVTQSPTHLIKTRGQQVTLRCSSQSGHNTVSWYQQALGQGPQFIFQYYREEENGRGNFPPRFSGLQFPNYSSELNVNALELDDSALYLCASSLESSTDTQYFGPGTRLTVL.

The V call is TRBV7-6, the J call TRBJ1-1; D gene ambiguous. Deletions cut 5 bases from V and 0 bases from J, with 16 bases between. Germline V CDR1 and CDR2: SGHVS, FNYEAQ. This CDR3 region has 16 residues. The CDR3 reads CASSALVSSLNTEAFF. Here the CDR3 DNA reads TGTGCCAGCAGCGCTCTAGTTAGTTCCCTGAACACTGAAGCTTTCTTT.

The chain recombines TRBV9 with TRBJ2-7, with 13 bases identical to TRBD2. The V segment lost 3 bases and the J segment 5 bases; nucleotides outside the gene matches: 2. The CDR3 consists of 14 residues. Germline V gene data show CDR1 as SGDLS and CDR2 as YYNGEE. The CDR3 spells CASSGGTSGNEQYF. Written as DNA, the CDR3 is TGTGCCAGCAGCGGCGGGACTAGCGGGAACGAGCAGTACTTC. Full variable domain (missing parts from reference TRBV9 and TRBJ2-7): DSGVTQTPKHLITATGQRVTLRCSPRSGDLSVYWYQQSLDQGLQFLIQYYNGEERAKGNILERFSAQQFPDLHSELNLSSLELGDSALYFCASSGGTSGNEQYFGPGTRLTVT.